This passage covers 18 T cell receptor beta chains from one sample sequenced in a study of T cell responses to AZD1222 COVID-19 vaccine. Sequencing used immunoSEQ multiplex PCR; TCRdb keeps in-frame clones, though not all of them. The sample lists roughly 140,000 clones, approximately 94% occurring once. The sequenced sample was peripheral blood, obtained on day 0 of AZD1222 vaccination. The receptor source for this set is an adult in good health.

The chain's CDR3 is CASSLEVSSEAFF. CDR3 bases: TGCGCCAGCAGCTTGGAGGTCAGTTCTGAAGCTTTCTTT. This chain joins TRBV5-1 and TRBJ1-1, with no clear D. Germline lookup yields CDR1 SGHRS and CDR2 YFSETQ. V shed 0 bases and J shed 6 bases, with 9 bases lying between them. CDR3 length: 13 residues.

This rearrangement joins TRBV6-2 or TRBV6-3 to TRBJ2-7; 12 positions match TRBD2. The V and J ends lost 2 bases and 2 bases, in that order; junction bases with no gene match: 4. Germline V gene lookup returns CDR1 MNHEY and CDR2 SVGEGT. The CDR3 runs 16 residues. The CDR3 coding sequence is TGTGCCAGCAGTTACCCGACTAGCGGGGGAACCTACGAGCAGTACTTC. This translates into CASSYPTSGGTYEQYF.

V usage is TRBV3-1 (or the pseudogene TRBV3-2) and J usage is TRBJ1-6, with D possibly matching TRBD1 (5 bases). The CDR3 length is 14 residues. Trimming pared 2 bases from V and 10 bases from J, leaving 12 bases between. CDR1 is LGHDT and CDR2 is YNNKEL in the germline V gene (reference sequence). The CDR3 is CASSQSWGNSPLHF. The CDR3 DNA reads as TGTGCCAGCAGCCAATCTTGGGGCAACTCACCCCTCCACTTT.

V is TRBV11-2 and J is TRBJ1-2; maybe TRBD1 (5 bases). V dropped 0 bases and J dropped 8 bases, with 7 bases sitting between them. Germline V gene sequence: CDR1 SGHAT, CDR2 FQNNGV. This CDR3 spans 12 amino acids. CDR3 in amino acids: CASSLEGDGYTF. CDR3 nucleotides: TGTGCCAGCAGCTTAGAGGGGGACGGCTACACCTTC.

This clone has a single count. The J gene is TRBJ2-4, the V gene TRBV19; possibly TRBD2 for D (7 bases). This CDR3 region has 18 residues. Trimming stripped 6 bases from V and 3 bases from J, with 24 bases between. Looked up from germline, CDR1 is LNHDA and CDR2 is SQIVND (reference sequence). CDR3 sequence: CASSLYGGATELKNIQYF. The DNA of the CDR3 is TGTGCCAGTAGCTTATATGGGGGGGCGACAGAACTCAAAAACATTCAGTACTTC.

This chain links TRBV18 with TRBJ1-6, with 8 bases identical to TRBD1. Germline CDR1 and CDR2: KGHSH and LQKENI. Unmatched junction bases numbered 8, after V lost 6 bases and J lost 7 bases. The CDR3 is made up of 15 amino acids. CDR3 loop: CASSQEGQGNSPLHF. The CDR3 DNA reads as TGTGCCAGCTCTCAGGAAGGACAGGGAAATTCACCCCTCCACTTT.

The J gene is TRBJ2-3, the V gene TRBV30; 10 positions match TRBD2. There are 17 residues in the CDR3. V was clipped by 0 bases and J by 0 bases; unmatched bases: 6. The germline gives CDR1 GTSNPN, CDR2 SVGIG (reference sequence). CDR3 region: CAWSVNGLAASTDTQYF. DNA for the CDR3: TGTGCCTGGAGTGTAAACGGACTAGCGGCTAGCACAGATACGCAGTATTTT.

The gene calls are TRBV18 and TRBJ2-2; no clear D. The germline CDR1 and CDR2 sequences are KGHSH and LQKENI. V was clipped by 6 bases and J by 6 bases, with 17 bases between them. This CDR3 contains 15 residues. CDR3 nucleotides: TGTGCCAGCTCGCTAAAAGAAGGGTTCGCCGGGGAGCTGTTTTTT. Its protein product is CASSLKEGFAGELFF.

The gene calls are TRBV29-1 and TRBJ1-1; D gene ambiguous. The V gene's germline CDR1 is SQVTM and CDR2 ANQGSEA. This CDR3 region has 11 residues. The V end lost 5 bases, the J end lost 1 base, and 5 bases lay between the germline ends. CDR3 residues: CSVPGNTEAFF. CDR3 nucleotides: TGCAGCGTTCCAGGGAACACTGAAGCTTTCTTT.

In this sample, this clone turned up once. Here the CDR3 DNA reads TGTGCCAGCAGCTTTTTGGTGGGAGAGCAGTACTTC. Amino acid sequence: CASSFLVGEQYF. This chain connects TRBV7-2 to TRBJ2-7; D is uncertain. V lost 3 bases and J lost 7, with 10 bases in between. The germline CDR1 and CDR2 sequences are SGHTA and FQGNSA. This CDR3 region has 12 residues.

The rearrangement joins TRBV6-5 to TRBJ2-7; unclear D gene. V lost 2 bases and J 4 bases, leaving 15 bases between the germline ends. Germline CDR1 reads MNHEY; CDR2 reads SVGAGI. There are 15 residues in the CDR3. The DNA of the CDR3 is TGTGCCAGCAGTTACCTACGAGAGGCGGATTACGAGCAGTACTTC. Its protein is CASSYLREADYEQYF.

This sequence joins TRBV11-2 and TRBJ1-3; D gene uncertain. This CDR3 has 15 residues. Trimming left V 2 bases short and J 0 bases short, with 8 bases between. Germline CDR1 reads SGHAT; CDR2 reads FQNNGV. CDR3 protein: CASSLNPGSGNTIYF. The CDR3 DNA reads as TGTGCCAGCAGCTTAAACCCGGGCTCTGGAAACACCATATATTTT.

This chain uses TRBV20-1 with TRBJ1-4, with D maybe TRBD1 (5 bases). The CDR3 runs 14 residues. CDR1 DFQATT and CDR2 SNEGSKA come from the germline V gene (reference sequence). Trimming shortened V by 5 bases and J by 7 bases, and 17 bases separated the two germline ends. CDR3 sequence (DNA): TGCAGTGCTCGTGAGGACGGAGGGGCTGAAAAACTGTTTTTT. This translates into CSAREDGGAEKLFF.

V usage is TRBV9 and J usage is TRBJ1-5; D call uncertain. Trimming removed 7 bases at V and 0 bases at J, with 14 bases between. The CDR3 is 15 residues long. Germline V lookup: CDR1 SGDLS, CDR2 YYNGEE. The CDR3 protein is CASGPTGNSNQPQHF. Here the CDR3 DNA reads TGTGCCAGCGGACCCACGGGTAATAGCAATCAGCCCCAGCATTTT.

The V call is TRBV5-4, the J call TRBJ1-1, with 8 bases lining up with TRBD1. Per the germline V gene, CDR1 is SGHNT and CDR2 is YYREEE (reference sequence). This CDR3 contains 13 residues. The V gene end was trimmed by 4 bases and the J gene end by 6 bases; junction bases not matched to a gene: 5. The CDR3 is CASSLDRDAEAFF. CDR3 nucleotides: TGTGCCAGCAGCCTGGACAGGGACGCTGAAGCTTTCTTT. The variable domain in full, completed from reference TRBV5-4 and TRBJ1-1, reads ETGVTQSPTHLIKTRGQQVTLRCSSQSGHNTVSWYQQALGQGPQFIFQYYREEENGRGNFPPRFSGLQFPNYSSELNVNALELDDSALYLCASSLDRDAEAFFGQGTRLTVV.

In regard to this clone: Other DNA sequences in the same sample also yield this CDR3. J is TRBJ1-1 and V is TRBV9; D not certain. Germline V CDR1 and CDR2: SGDLS, YYNGEE. V dropped 0 bases and J dropped 1 base, with 4 bases sitting between them. The CDR3 loop spans 13 amino acids. The CDR3 DNA reads TGTGCCAGCAGCGTAGAGGGGAACACTGAAGCTTTCTTT. Protein product: CASSVEGNTEAFF. Drawing the rest from reference TRBV9 and TRBJ1-1, the complete variable domain is DSGVTQTPKHLITATGQRVTLRCSPRSGDLSVYWYQQSLDQGLQFLIQYYNGEERAKGNILERFSAQQFPDLHSELNLSSLELGDSALYFCASSVEGNTEAFFGQGTRLTVV.

This chain links TRBV10-3 with TRBJ1-1, with D hard to call. The CDR3 contains 14 residues. The V and J ends lost 2 bases and 4 bases respectively, with 11 bases between them. Per germline, CDR1 ENHRY and CDR2 SYGVKD. CDR3 sequence reads: CAISEGHGGTEAFF. The CDR3 DNA sequence: TGTGCCATCAGTGAGGGTCACGGTGGCACTGAAGCTTTCTTT.

This clone was detected only once. The chain uses TRBV10-3 and TRBJ2-1; tentatively, D is TRBD2 (6 bases). Trimming cost V 8 bases and J 5 bases, with 19 bases left between them. The CDR3 loop spans 15 amino acids. CDR1 and CDR2 from the germline V gene are ENHRY and SYGVKD. This CDR3 reads CAIGLAVPTHNEQFF. The CDR3 DNA sequence: TGTGCCATCGGGTTAGCGGTTCCAACCCACAATGAGCAGTTCTTC.